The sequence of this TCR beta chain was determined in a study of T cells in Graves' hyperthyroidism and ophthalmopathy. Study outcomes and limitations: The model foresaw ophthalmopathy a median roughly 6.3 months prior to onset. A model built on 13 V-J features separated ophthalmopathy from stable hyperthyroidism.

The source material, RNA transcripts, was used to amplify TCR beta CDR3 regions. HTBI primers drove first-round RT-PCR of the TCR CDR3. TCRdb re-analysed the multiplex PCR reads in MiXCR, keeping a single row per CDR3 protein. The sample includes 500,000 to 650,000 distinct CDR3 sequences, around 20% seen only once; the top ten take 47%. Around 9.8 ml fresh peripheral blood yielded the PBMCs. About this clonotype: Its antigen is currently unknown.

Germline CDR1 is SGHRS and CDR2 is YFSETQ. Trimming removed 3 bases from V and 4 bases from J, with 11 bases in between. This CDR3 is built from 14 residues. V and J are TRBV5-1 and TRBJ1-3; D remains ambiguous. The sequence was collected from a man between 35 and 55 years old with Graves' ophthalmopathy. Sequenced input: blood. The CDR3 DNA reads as TGCGCCAGCAGCTCAGCAGGAGGCGGAAACACCATATATTTT. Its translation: CASSSAGGGNTIYF.